One sample yielded the 23 T cell receptor beta chains listed below, sequenced in a study of T cells in Graves' hyperthyroidism and ophthalmopathy. RNA transcripts were the template for amplifying TCR beta CDR3 regions. Primed by the HTBI set, a first-round RT-PCR was run on the TCR CDR3. A single record per CDR3 protein comes from TCRdb applying MiXCR to the multiplex PCR reads. The sample lists 550,000 to 600,000 distinct CDR3 sequences, roughly 46% occurring once. The source material was peripheral blood or thyroid tissue (not recorded which). Receptors originate from an adult woman with Graves' disease, either hyperthyroidism or ophthalmopathy (not recorded which).

This clonotype was seen at least ten times. This chain connects TRBV11-2 to TRBJ2-7; the D is unclear. The CDR3 consists of 15 residues. V lost 0 bases and J lost 4, with 13 bases in between. The germline CDR1 and CDR2 sequences are SGHAT and FQNNGV. CDR3: CASSLEPWAPYEQYF. The CDR3 DNA sequence: TGTGCCAGCAGCTTAGAGCCGTGGGCCCCTTACGAGCAGTACTTC.

This clonotype was seen many times. DNA for the CDR3: TGTGCCAGCGGGGAACGCACTAATGAAAAACTGTTTTTT. It codes for CASGERTNEKLFF. The V gene is TRBV2, the J gene TRBJ1-4; D gene uncertain. This CDR3 is built from 13 residues. V was pared by 8 bases and J by 2 bases, with 9 bases between. CDR1 and CDR2 (germline): SNHLY, FYNNEI.

This clonotype was recorded many times. V usage is TRBV2 and J usage is TRBJ1-5, with 7 bases fitting TRBD1. The CDR3 is 14 amino acids. Germline V gives CDR1 SNHLY, CDR2 FYNNEI. V was pared by 4 bases and J by 1 base, with 1 base of the junction left unmatched. The CDR3 sequence is CASSGGGSNQPQHF. The CDR3 DNA sequence: TGTGCCAGCAGTGGAGGGGGCAGCAATCAGCCCCAGCATTTT.

This clonotype was seen ten or more times. V usage is TRBV2 and J usage is TRBJ1-6; possible D gene TRBD1, 5 bases. V shed 3 bases and J shed 10 bases, with 13 bases lying between them. CDR1 is SNHLY, CDR2 FYNNEI, per germline. There are 14 residues in the CDR3. The CDR3 sequence: CASSEQGLRSPLHF. The CDR3 DNA is TGTGCCAGCAGTGAGCAGGGATTACGGTCACCCCTCCACTTT.

This chain joins TRBV7-3 and TRBJ1-3; a weak D match, TRBD1 (6 bases). V lost 4 bases to trimming and J lost 7 bases, with 11 bases between them. Per the germline V gene, CDR1 is SGHTA and CDR2 is FQGTGA. The CDR3 loop spans 13 amino acids. As DNA, the CDR3 is TGTGCCAGCAGCTCCGGACAGACGAACACCATATATTTT. This sequence encodes CASSSGQTNTIYF.

The J gene is TRBJ1-2, the V gene TRBV14; no reliable D call. Trimming pared 4 bases from V and 4 bases from J, leaving 16 bases between. Germline loops: CDR1 SGHDN, CDR2 FVKESK. The CDR3 totals 15 residues. The CDR3 loop reads CASSLGPGSLYGYTF. The CDR3 DNA reads TGTGCCAGCAGCCTCGGCCCGGGTAGCCTCTATGGCTACACCTTC.

This clonotype was seen ten or more times. This sequence joins TRBV9 and TRBJ1-5; 9 positions agree with TRBD1. Per germline, CDR1 SGDLS and CDR2 YYNGEE. The CDR3 extends over 15 amino acids. V lost 5 bases, J lost 6 bases, and 9 bases stayed unmatched. Here the CDR3 DNA reads TGTGCCAGCAGAGGACAGGGGAGTTTTCGTCAGCCCCAGCATTTT. As protein: CASRGQGSFRQPQHF. The full variable domain, rest sourced from reference TRBV9 and TRBJ1-5, is DSGVTQTPKHLITATGQRVTLRCSPRSGDLSVYWYQQSLDQGLQFLIQYYNGEERAKGNILERFSAQQFPDLHSELNLSSLELGDSALYFCASRGQGSFRQPQHFGDGTRLSIL.

This clonotype showed up many times. Possible read error: a much larger clone is one base away. V gene TRBV28 combines with J gene TRBJ1-6; no firm D call. Trimming removed 5 bases from V and 8 bases from J, with 4 bases in between. Germline V CDR1 and CDR2: MDHEN, SYDVKM. This CDR3 is 11 amino acids long. This chain's CDR3 is CASSRYSPLHF. Written as DNA, the CDR3 is TGTGCCAGCAGTAGATATTCACCCCTCCACTTT.

This clonotype was seen many times. The chain is built from TRBV19 and TRBJ1-6; D not resolved. Germline V gene lookup returns CDR1 LNHDA and CDR2 SQIVND (reference sequence). The CDR3 is made up of 16 amino acids. Trimming shortened V by 3 bases and J by 10 bases, and 19 bases separated the two germline ends. The chain's CDR3 is CASSMIGRTRGSPLHF. The CDR3 region has the DNA TGTGCCAGTAGTATGATCGGGAGGACCCGCGGATCACCCCTCCACTTT.

This clonotype came up a few times. The rearrangement joins TRBV19 to TRBJ2-5; D may be TRBD1 (7 bases). The CDR3 sequence is 18 residues long. The germline V gene encodes CDR1 LNHDA and CDR2 SQIVND (reference sequence). V lost 4 bases and J lost 5, with 26 bases in between. The chain's CDR3 is CASSTRLGQEGMMETQYF. The CDR3 DNA is TGTGCCAGTAGTACCAGACTTGGACAGGAGGGGATGATGGAGACCCAGTACTTC.

The chain is built from TRBV20-1 and TRBJ1-5; weak D call: TRBD1 (5 bases). The CDR3 has 13 amino acids. Trimming removed 5 bases at V and 3 bases at J, with 11 bases between. Germline V CDR1 and CDR2: DFQATT, SNEGSKA (reference sequence). The CDR3 DNA reads TGCAGTGCTGAGAGGGACTTCAATCAGCCCCAGCATTTT. Amino acid sequence: CSAERDFNQPQHF.

This clonotype was recorded only once. The J gene is TRBJ2-7, the V gene TRBV10-3; D not resolved. The CDR3 consists of 12 residues. CDR1 and CDR2 (germline): ENHRY, SYGVKD. V lost 3 bases to trimming and J lost 0 bases, with 3 bases between them. The CDR3 nucleotides are TGTGCCATCAGTGAACCCTCCTACGAGCAGTACTTC. Translation: CAISEPSYEQYF.

This clonotype was seen many times. The chain recombines TRBV7-9 with TRBJ2-7; tentative D call: TRBD1 (8 bases). From germline, CDR1 is SEHNR and CDR2 FQNEAQ (reference sequence). Trimming took 4 bases from V and 4 from J, leaving 23 bases between them. This CDR3 has 17 residues. The CDR3 DNA sequence: TGTGCCAGCAGCTGGACAGGGAGTGGGGGAGGGGGTTACGAGCAGTACTTC. It specifies CASSWTGSGGGGYEQYF. The complete variable domain, with remaining parts taken from reference TRBV7-9 and TRBJ2-7, reads DTGVSQNPRHKITKRGQNVTFRCDPISEHNRLYWYRQTLGQGPEFLTYFQNEAQLEKSRLLSDRFSAERPKGSFSTLEIQRTEQGDSAMYLCASSWTGSGGGGYEQYFGPGTRLTVT.

This clonotype was found many times. The chain carries TRBV5-5 and TRBJ1-1; D not certain. Trimming removed 5 bases from V and 0 bases from J, with 8 bases in between. The CDR3 sequence is 13 residues long. Germline V lookup: CDR1 SGHKS, CDR2 YYEKEE (reference sequence). CDR3 amino acids: CASRGYMNTEAFF. The CDR3 DNA reads as TGTGCCAGCAGAGGATACATGAACACTGAAGCTTTCTTT. The variable domain in full, completed from reference TRBV5-5 and TRBJ1-1, reads DAGVTQSPTHLIKTRGQQVTLRCSPISGHKSVSWYQQVLGQGPQFIFQYYEKEERGRGNFPDRFSARQFPNYSSELNVNALLLGDSALYLCASRGYMNTEAFFGQGTRLTVV.

The V gene is TRBV10-3, the J gene TRBJ2-7, with 7 bases lining up with TRBD1. Per germline, CDR1 ENHRY and CDR2 SYGVKD. There are 13 residues in the CDR3. Trimming cost V 5 bases and J 2 bases; bases outside gene matches: 3. In DNA form, the CDR3 reads TGTGCCATCAGTAGGGACAGCACCTACGAGCAGTACTTC. Translation: CAISRDSTYEQYF.

This clonotype was counted many times. The chain recombines TRBV7-9 with TRBJ1-5, with D perhaps TRBD1 (5 bases). Trimming removed 5 bases from V and 7 bases from J, with 15 bases in between. Germline CDR1 reads SEHNR; CDR2 reads FQNEAQ (reference sequence). The CDR3 totals 14 residues. CDR3 sequence reads: CASSPGKAGQPQHF. The CDR3 DNA follows: TGTGCCAGCAGCCCAGGGAAGGCTGGCCAGCCCCAGCATTTT.

This clonotype was detected ten times or more. The chain recombines TRBV6-6 with TRBJ1-5, with D possibly matching TRBD1 (6 bases). CDR1 and CDR2 from the germline V gene are MNHNY and SVGAGI (reference sequence). There are 14 residues in the CDR3. V lost 3 bases and J lost 5, with 11 bases in between. CDR3 sequence reads: CASSYGRQDQPQHF. CDR3 sequence (DNA): TGTGCCAGCAGTTATGGTAGACAGGATCAGCCCCAGCATTTT.

This clonotype was recorded many times. The rearrangement links TRBV6-1 to TRBJ2-2; D might be TRBD1 (7 bases). Germline V gene sequence: CDR1 MNHNS, CDR2 SASEGT. Trimming took off 8 bases at V and 2 bases at J, with 12 bases between the two ends. This CDR3 spans 14 amino acids. The CDR3 bases are TGTGCCAGCGGAGGGACAGTTAACACCGGGGAGCTGTTTTTT. Protein: CASGGTVNTGELFF.

In regard to this clonotype: Given the absence of the conserved phenylalanine or tryptophan at the CDR3 end, a read error is likely. The chain links TRBV9 to TRBJ2-5; 11 bases agree with TRBD2. From germline, CDR1 is SGDLS and CDR2 YYNGEE. This CDR3 has 14 residues. The CDR3 loop is CASSETSGEETQYL. The CDR3, as DNA: TGTGCCAGCAGCGAGACTAGCGGGGAAGAGACACAGTACCTC.

This clonotype showed up just once. The chain links TRBV20-1 to TRBJ2-5; the D call may be TRBD1 or TRBD2 (5 bases each). The CDR3 covers 15 residues. V gave up 0 bases and J gave up 5 bases, with 16 bases separating them. Per germline, CDR1 DFQATT and CDR2 SNEGSKA (reference sequence). CDR3 bases: TGCAGTGCTAGAGACGTCCGGGGCCGAGTGGAGACCCAGTACTTC. This encodes CSARDVRGRVETQYF.

The chain carries TRBV6-1 and TRBJ2-1, with TRBD2 matching 10 bases. Germline V lookup: CDR1 MNHNS, CDR2 SASEGT. The CDR3 runs 14 residues. V trimming: 3 bases; J trimming: 6 bases; junction bases outside the gene matches: 2. The DNA for the CDR3 is TGTGCCAGCAGTGACCTAGCGGGAGCCAATGAGCAGTTCTTC. Protein: CASSDLAGANEQFF.

The chain has TRBV7-2 and TRBJ1-1, with 7 nucleotides matching TRBD1. Germline assignment: CDR1 SGHTA and CDR2 FQGNSA. J gave up 3 bases and V 5 bases, and 6 bases lay outside the gene matches. The CDR3 has 14 residues. The CDR3 protein is CASSRQGPYTEAFF. CDR3 sequence (DNA): TGTGCCAGCAGCCGACAGGGTCCCTACACTGAAGCTTTCTTT. The full variable domain, rest sourced from reference TRBV7-2 and TRBJ1-1, is GAGVSQSPSNKVTEKGKDVELRCDPISGHTALYWYRQSLGQGLEFLIYFQGNSAPDKSGLPSDRFSAERTGGSVSTLTIQRTQQEDSAVYLCASSRQGPYTEAFFGQGTRLTVV.

This clonotype has a count of ten or more. This CDR3 fails to terminate in the conserved phenylalanine or tryptophan, so it likely reflects a read error. The chain couples TRBV10-3 to TRBJ1-1; D possibly corresponds to TRBD1 (6 bases). The germline V gene encodes CDR1 ENHRY and CDR2 SYGVKD. Trimming pared 11 bases from V and 0 bases from J, leaving 16 bases between. The CDR3 is 14 amino acids. The CDR3 nucleotides are TGTGCCTCAGCTGGACAGATTATGAACACTGAAGCTTTCCTT. Residues: CASAGQIMNTEAFL.